These 22 T cell receptor beta chains were all obtained from the same sample, sequenced in a study of OX40 agonist ivuxolimab in advanced cancers. Measured with immunoSEQ multiplex PCR; TCRdb has only the in-frame clones, and not every one. The data show approximately 120,000 clones, less than 95% seen once. Source: CD4+ or CD8+ T cells sorted from blood, taken in a trial of the OX40 agonist ivuxolimab. The receptors originated from an adult with an advanced solid tumor such as melanoma, head and neck, liver or kidney cancer.

The chain has TRBV28 and TRBJ2-1; 7 nucleotides align to TRBD2. The CDR3 has 15 residues. Per germline, CDR1 MDHEN and CDR2 SYDVKM. Trimming removed 5 bases from V and 4 bases from J; junction bases left unmatched: 8. The CDR3: CASSPPSGLYNEQFF. In DNA, the CDR3 is TGTGCCAGCAGTCCTCCTAGCGGACTGTACAATGAGCAGTTCTTC.

The chain joins TRBV9 to TRBJ2-1; no definite D call. This CDR3 comprises 12 residues. The germline CDR1 and CDR2 sequences are SGDLS and YYNGEE. Between the trimmed V and J ends, which lost 4 bases and 7 bases, there was a span of 9 bases. In DNA, the CDR3 is TGTGCCAGCAGCCCTGAAACGAATGAGCAGTTCTTC. Its translation: CASSPETNEQFF.

This rearrangement joins TRBV5-6 to TRBJ2-7; D remains unclear. The CDR3 has 15 residues. Trimming cost V 4 bases and J 2 bases, with 16 bases left between them. CDR1 and CDR2 (germline): SGHDT, YYEEEE. In DNA form, the CDR3 reads TGTGCCAGCAGCGCCAACGTGGCGTTTCCCTACGAGCAGTACTTC. This gives the protein CASSANVAFPYEQYF.

In this sample, this clone turned up once. This chain connects TRBV14 to TRBJ1-2; TRBD1 might be the D (6 bases). In germline, CDR1 is SGHDN, CDR2 FVKESK. There are 16 residues in the CDR3. The V end was cut by 2 bases, the J end by 3 bases, with 16 bases between. In DNA, the CDR3 is TGTGCCAGCAGCCAACCTGCAGGGGCGCGGGACTATGGCTACACCTTC. This translates into CASSQPAGARDYGYTF.

The gene calls are TRBV7-3 and TRBJ2-1; TRBD2 agrees at 16 bases. The CDR3 runs to 17 residues. In germline, CDR1 is SGHTA, CDR2 FQGTGA. The J segment lost 10 bases and the V segment lost 4 bases, leaving 10 bases of the junction unmatched. The CDR3 DNA reads as TGTGCCAGCAGCTCTCTGGGACTAGCGGGAGGGCTCGAGGAGCAGTTCTTC. It is translated as CASSSLGLAGGLEEQFF.

The chain carries TRBV5-4 and TRBJ2-1, with 8 positions matching TRBD1. The CDR3 runs to 13 residues. The V segment lost 4 bases and the J segment 7 bases; nucleotides outside the gene matches: 4. Germline V gene data show CDR1 as SGHNT and CDR2 as YYREEE (reference sequence). In nucleotides, the CDR3 is TGTGCCAGCAGCACGACAGGGGTTAATGAGCAGTTCTTC. Its translation: CASSTTGVNEQFF. Full variable domain (outside the CDR3, taken from reference TRBV5-4 and TRBJ2-1): ETGVTQSPTHLIKTRGQQVTLRCSSQSGHNTVSWYQQALGQGPQFIFQYYREEENGRGNFPPRFSGLQFPNYSSELNVNALELDDSALYLCASSTTGVNEQFFGPGTRLTVL.

The chain has TRBV30 and TRBJ2-7, with a possible D match to TRBD2 (5 bases). Germline V lookup: CDR1 GTSNPN, CDR2 SVGIG (reference sequence). The germline V and J ends were trimmed by 3 bases and 0 bases, with 15 bases remaining between them. The CDR3 consists of 15 residues. The CDR3 DNA follows: TGTGCCTGGAGCATGGGTTTAGCGAGCTCCTACGAGCAGTACTTC. This sequence encodes CAWSMGLASSYEQYF.

The gene calls are TRBV12-5 and TRBJ2-3; unclear D gene. Germline loops: CDR1 LGHNT, CDR2 FRNRAP. The CDR3 loop spans 13 amino acids. Trimming took off 1 base at V and 1 base at J, with 3 bases between the two ends. CDR3 amino acids: CASGLGGTDTQYF. CDR3 DNA sequence: TGTGCTAGTGGTTTGGGGGGCACAGATACGCAGTATTTT.

This clone was picked up one time. The V call is TRBV28, the J call TRBJ2-3; D call uncertain. The CDR3 is made up of 15 amino acids. V was clipped by 3 bases and J by 1 base, with 11 bases between them. Germline V gene lookup returns CDR1 MDHEN and CDR2 SYDVKM. The CDR3 here is CASSFARWRTDTQYF. The CDR3 DNA reads TGTGCCAGCAGTTTTGCGCGATGGCGCACAGATACGCAGTATTTT. Looking up the rest from reference TRBV28 and TRBJ2-3 gives the full variable domain: DVKVTQSSRYLVKRTGEKVFLECVQDMDHENMFWYRQDPGLGLRLIYFSYDVKMKEKGDIPEGYSVSREKKERFSLILESASTNQTSMYLCASSFARWRTDTQYFGPGTRLTVL.

The chain links TRBV7-9 to TRBJ2-2; perhaps TRBD2 as D (6 bases). Germline values: CDR1 SEHNR, CDR2 FQNEAQ (reference sequence). The CDR3 is made up of 15 amino acids. V lost 2 bases to trimming and J lost 5 bases, with 12 bases between them. The CDR3 region is CASSLQAGRTGELFF. The CDR3 DNA reads TGTGCCAGCAGCTTACAGGCGGGACGAACCGGGGAGCTGTTTTTT.

This chain uses TRBV29-1 with TRBJ2-3; 7 bases are shared with TRBD2. Germline V lookup: CDR1 SQVTM, CDR2 ANQGSEA. The CDR3 spans 14 residues. The trim removed 5 bases at V and 4 bases at J, leaving 9 bases unmatched. The CDR3, as DNA: TGCAGCGTTCCCCCAGGGAGGGGCGCAGATACGCAGTATTTT. This codes for CSVPPGRGADTQYF.

This chain links TRBV28 with TRBJ1-2; TRBD1 aligns across 7 bases. V lost 2 bases and J lost 8; bases outside the gene matches: 2. The CDR3 is made up of 12 amino acids. CDR1 is MDHEN and CDR2 is SYDVKM in the germline V gene. CDR3 region: CASSLTGAGYTF. The CDR3 nucleotides read TGTGCCAGCAGTTTAACAGGGGCGGGCTACACCTTC.

The chain joins TRBV5-1 to TRBJ1-1; maybe TRBD1 (6 bases). Germline lookup yields CDR1 SGHRS and CDR2 YFSETQ. Trimming cost V 4 bases and J 0 bases, with 22 bases left between them. The CDR3 is 18 amino acids. The CDR3 here is CASSPGLTGNGLNTEAFF. CDR3 nucleotides: TGCGCCAGCAGCCCAGGGCTAACAGGGAATGGCTTGAACACTGAAGCTTTCTTT.

The gene calls are TRBV10-2 and TRBJ2-2; maybe TRBD1 (5 bases). The CDR3 covers 14 residues. Germline V gene lookup returns CDR1 WSHSY and CDR2 SAAADI. With 6 bases removed from V and 1 base from J, the gap between germline ends came to 9 bases. The CDR3 spells CASSPGQNTGELFF. The CDR3 nucleotides are TGCGCCAGCAGCCCTGGACAGAACACCGGGGAGCTGTTTTTT.

V and J are TRBV6-1 and TRBJ2-7; D remains ambiguous. V lost 1 base to trimming and J lost 3 bases, with 10 bases between them. Germline assignment: CDR1 MNHNS and CDR2 SASEGT. CDR3 length: 14 residues. The chain's CDR3 is CASSEGSQYYEQYF. The DNA for the CDR3 is TGTGCCAGCAGTGAAGGCAGCCAGTACTACGAGCAGTACTTC.

The chain employs TRBV27 and TRBJ1-4; TRBD1 aligns across 7 bases. The CDR3 consists of 17 residues. Germline CDR1 reads MNHEY; CDR2 reads SMNVEV (reference sequence). After removal of 5 bases from V and 2 bases from J, the junction contained 11 bases not matched to a gene. CDR3 sequence reads: CASSPTGVVTTNEKLFF. CDR3 bases: TGTGCCAGCAGTCCAACAGGGGTAGTCACGACTAATGAAAAACTGTTTTTT.

The chain combines TRBV19 with TRBJ1-1; 8 positions agree with TRBD1. Per the germline V gene, CDR1 is LNHDA and CDR2 is SQIVND (reference sequence). The CDR3 is made up of 15 amino acids. V trimming: 6 bases; J trimming: 4 bases; junction bases outside the gene matches: 10. The CDR3: CASSHQGQGATEAFF. CDR3 in DNA: TGTGCCAGTAGCCACCAGGGGCAGGGGGCCACTGAAGCTTTCTTT.

The chain is built from TRBV6-5 and TRBJ2-3; D perhaps matches TRBD1 (6 bases). The ends were cut back, 4 bases at V and 5 bases at J, with 10 bases in the middle. Germline CDR1 reads MNHEY; CDR2 reads SVGAGI. This CDR3 spans 13 amino acids. The DNA of the CDR3 is TGTGCCAGCAGTTCCCAGGGGCGAGATACGCAGTATTTT. It is translated as CASSSQGRDTQYF.

The J gene is TRBJ2-1, the V gene TRBV9; 9 bases fit TRBD1. Germline assignment: CDR1 SGDLS and CDR2 YYNGEE. This CDR3 spans 16 amino acids. Unmatched junction bases numbered 6, after V lost 3 bases and J lost 2 bases. Here the CDR3 DNA reads TGTGCCAGCAGCGACCCGGACAGGGGAGCCTACAATGAGCAGTTCTTC. It codes for CASSDPDRGAYNEQFF.

The chain has TRBV4-2 and TRBJ2-3; D possibly corresponds to TRBD1 (6 bases). The V end was cut by 0 bases, the J end by 2 bases, with 18 bases between. There are 18 residues in the CDR3. CDR1 LGHNA and CDR2 YNFKEQ come from the germline V gene. DNA for the CDR3: TGTGCCAGCAGCCAAGACAGGGGTGGGAGTTGGTTCACAGATACGCAGTATTTT. Translating it yields CASSQDRGGSWFTDTQYF.

The chain recombines TRBV28 with TRBJ2-3; the D is unclear. In germline, CDR1 is MDHEN, CDR2 SYDVKM. CDR3 size: 12 residues. The V and J ends lost 8 bases and 2 bases respectively, with 8 bases between them. DNA for the CDR3: TGTGCCAGCGCAGGTAACACAGATACGCAGTATTTT. Translation gives CASAGNTDTQYF. Variable domain in full (rest from reference TRBV28 and TRBJ2-3): DVKVTQSSRYLVKRTGEKVFLECVQDMDHENMFWYRQDPGLGLRLIYFSYDVKMKEKGDIPEGYSVSREKKERFSLILESASTNQTSMYLCASAGNTDTQYFGPGTRLTVL.

V gene TRBV9 combines with J gene TRBJ2-5; no clear D gene. The assigned J gene may be wrong: the sequence end matches TRBJ2-7 better. This CDR3 spans 14 amino acids. CDR1 SGDLS and CDR2 YYNGEE come from the germline V gene. The CDR3 loop is CASSVTGSSYEQYF. DNA of the CDR3: TGTGCCAGCAGCGTAACCGGTAGCTCCTACGAGCAGTACTTC.